This TCR beta chain was sequenced in a study of shared clonotypes between healthy human individuals. Looking at the study overall: Three CD4 naive, three CD4 memory, two CD8 naive and one CD8 memory plate were used per donor.

Note on this clone: The antigen is undetermined.

Sequencing was performed with immunoSEQ multiplex PCR; in TCRdb, only in-frame clones are kept and a portion is missing. The table records millions of clones, about 92% of them present only once. The study's findings and limits: Naive CD4 clonotypes were shared across a few donors at roughly 4.6%.

Germline lookup yields CDR1 KGHSH and CDR2 LQKENI. V dropped 5 bases and J dropped 4; count of bases not matched to a gene: 7. This CDR3 has 15 amino acids. Sequencing input: naive CD4+ T cells from PBMCs. The subset denotes: CD45RA+ positively selected. The chain links TRBV18 to TRBJ2-1, with TRBD1 identical over 8 bases. The origin of this receptor is a man younger than 35 in good health. Some clones in this sample may be carry-over from other donors' samples. CDR3: CASSRQGLEYNEQFF. The CDR3, as DNA: TGTGCCAGCTCAAGACAGGGGCTTGAATACAATGAGCAGTTCTTC.